The next 6 T cell receptor beta chains were all read from a single sample in a study of T cells in Graves' hyperthyroidism and ophthalmopathy. TCR beta CDR3 regions were amplified from RNA transcripts. In the first-round RT-PCR of the TCR CDR3, the HTBI primer set was used. TCRdb fed the multiplex PCR reads into MiXCR, producing one record per CDR3 protein. This table holds a few hundred thousand distinct CDR3 sequences, roughly an eighth found once. The sequenced sample was blood. These receptors all stem from a woman aged 40 to 50 with Graves' ophthalmopathy.

This clonotype showed up many times. This chain joins TRBV28 and TRBJ1-6; unclear D gene. V was trimmed by 2 bases and J by 7 bases, leaving 9 bases between them. The CDR3 totals 14 residues. The germline V gene has CDR1 MDHEN and CDR2 SYDVKM. CDR3 in amino acids: CASSLTRGNSPLHF. As DNA, the CDR3 is TGTGCCAGCAGTTTAACCCGGGGAAATTCACCCCTCCACTTT.

This clonotype was seen more than once but under ten times. The chain carries TRBV5-8 and TRBJ2-3; a possible D gene is TRBD1 (6 bases). The length of the CDR3 is 15 residues. CDR1 is SGHTS, CDR2 YDEGEE, per germline. V lost 2 bases to trimming and J lost 2 bases, with 12 bases between them. The CDR3 sequence is CASSLLTGFTDTQYF. CDR3 nucleotides: TGTGCCAGCAGCTTACTCACAGGGTTCACAGATACGCAGTATTTT.

This chain joins TRBV11-2 and TRBJ2-5, with D possibly TRBD1 on 5 matching bases. The length of the CDR3 is 11 residues. V lost 5 bases and J 7 bases, leaving 8 bases between the germline ends. The germline V gene encodes CDR1 SGHAT and CDR2 FQNNGV. The CDR3 bases are TGTGCCAGCAGCGCGCAGGGGACCCAGTACTTC. Translation gives CASSAQGTQYF.

In this sample, this clonotype turned up many times. The rearrangement uses TRBV7-9 and TRBJ1-2; D gene unclear. Germline lookup yields CDR1 SEHNR and CDR2 FQNEAQ (reference sequence). V lost 4 bases and J 4 bases, leaving 19 bases between the germline ends. The CDR3 spans 16 residues. The CDR3 here is CASSSSSRGDIYGYTF. CDR3 DNA: TGTGCCAGCAGCTCTTCGAGTCGGGGTGACATCTATGGCTACACCTTC.

This clonotype was counted a few times. The chain has TRBV7-2 and TRBJ2-5; tentative D call: TRBD1 (5 bases). Trimming took off 5 bases at V and 5 bases at J, with 18 bases between the two ends. Germline assignment: CDR1 SGHTA and CDR2 FQGNSA. The CDR3 has 15 residues. For the CDR3, the DNA is TGTGCCAGCAGCCAAGAAGGTCAGGGTGGGGAGACCCAGTACTTC. This encodes CASSQEGQGGETQYF. The full variable domain, with the rest looked up from reference TRBV7-2 and TRBJ2-5, is GAGVSQSPSNKVTEKGKDVELRCDPISGHTALYWYRQSLGQGLEFLIYFQGNSAPDKSGLPSDRFSAERTGGSVSTLTIQRTQQEDSAVYLCASSQEGQGGETQYFGPGTRLLVL.

This clonotype has ten or more counts. This chain joins TRBV6-2 or TRBV6-3 and TRBJ2-7, with D tentatively TRBD1 (6 bases). This CDR3 has 17 amino acids. Germline V gene lookup returns CDR1 MNHEY and CDR2 SVGEGT. V lost 0 bases and J 3 bases, leaving 18 bases between the germline ends. CDR3 nucleotides: TGTGCCAGCAGTTACTCGACGGCCAGGGGATCGGGCTACGAGCAGTACTTC. As protein: CASSYSTARGSGYEQYF.